The rows below give T cell receptor beta chains drawn from one sample of a study of T cell responses to AZD1222 COVID-19 vaccine. Profiling relied on immunoSEQ multiplex PCR, and the TCRdb table lists in-frame clones only, not all of them. The profile shows about 160,000 clones, under 95% of them singletons. The source material was peripheral blood, sampled on day 0 of MenACWY control vaccination. These receptors all stem from an adult in good health. Each CDR3 is given with its conserved first and last residue. A D gene is named only where the DNA matches it firmly. Part of the rows lack a size; the others show once, few, many or a class for expanded clones.

TRBJ1-1 NA NA TRBV11-3 TGTGCCAGCAGCTTAGGGATGAACACTGAAGCTTTCTTT CASSLGMNTEAFF
TRBJ2-2 NA TRBD1 TRBV5-1 TGCGCCAGCAGCTTGGACAGGGGCGTCGGGGAGCTGTTTTTT CASSLDRGVGELFF
TRBJ1-6 NA NA TRBV10-3 TGTGCCATCAGTGAGGGGGACTCAGGATCACCCCTCCACTTT CAISEGDSGSPLHF
TRBJ1-1 NA NA TRBV18 TGTGCCAGCTCGCCCGATCAACAGCTAGAAGCTTTCTTT CASSPDQQLEAFF
TRBJ2-1 NA TRBD1 TRBV27 TGTGCCAGCGACCTTCGGGACAGGCCCTACAATGAGCAGTTCTTC CASDLRDRPYNEQFF
TRBJ1-6 NA TRBD1 TRBV15 TGTGCCACCAGCAGAGGCGACAGGGGCACTTGGGCACCCCTCCACTTT CATSRGDRGTWAPLHF
TRBJ1-2 NA NA TRBV5-4 TGTGCCAGCAGCCCCCTGGGGGGGCGTAACTATGGCTACACCTTC CASSPLGGRNYGYTF
TRBJ2-7 NA TRBD2 TRBV15 TGTGCCACCAGCAGAGATCGAGTGTGGACTAGCGGGGGTCGGGGCTCCTACGAGCAGTACTTC CATSRDRVWTSGGRGSYEQYF
TRBJ1-1 NA NA TRBV6-5 TGTGCCAGCAGTTACAACGGAGTCATGAACACTGAAGCTTTCTTT CASSYNGVMNTEAFF
TRBJ1-3 NA TRBD1 TRBV29-1 TGCAGCGCCTCTCGCTGGACAGGCTCTGGAAACACCATATATTTT CSASRWTGSGNTIYF
TRBJ2-7 NA TRBD2 TRBV19 TGTGCCAGTGTAGGGGCTAGCGGGAGCTACGAGCAGTACTTC CASVGASGSYEQYF
TRBJ1-2 NA TRBD1 TRBV5-1 TGCGCCAGCAGCTTGGACGGGACAGGTAGCCTTAACTATGGCTACACCTTC CASSLDGTGSLNYGYTF
TRBJ2-2 NA NA TRBV6-2/TRBV6-3 TGTGCCAGCAGCCCCAGGACCACCGGGGAGCTGTTTTTT CASSPRTTGELFF
TRBJ1-6 NA TRBD1 TRBV18 TGTGCCAGCTCCCCGGAGGACAGGGTAGGATCACCCCTCCACTTT CASSPEDRVGSPLHF
TRBJ2-7 NA NA TRBV4-2 TGTGCCAGCAGCCAAGTGACCGAGGGCGAGCAGTACTTC CASSQVTEGEQYF
TRBJ1-3 NA TRBD1 TRBV7-9 TGTGCCAGCAGCCCCAGGGGGGGAGGAAACACCATATATTTT CASSPRGGGNTIYF
TRBJ2-7 NA TRBD2 TRBV3-1/TRBV3-2 TGTGCCAGCAGCCAATCCGGGACTAGCGGGAGGGCCGGTTACGAGCAGTACTTC CASSQSGTSGRAGYEQYF
TRBJ2-2 NA TRBD2 TRBV24-1 TGTGCCACCAGTGAGGGGACTAGTCGCCCCGGGGAGCTGTTTTTT CATSEGTSRPGELFF
TRBJ1-3 NA NA TRBV30 TGTGCCTGGAGGTATGGGAACGGAAACACCATATATTTT CAWRYGNGNTIYF
TRBJ1-4 NA NA TRBV11-1 TGTGCCAGCAGTCTCGAAGCGGGGGATGAAAAACTGTTTTTT CASSLEAGDEKLFF
TRBJ1-6 NA NA TRBV5-1 TGCGCCAGCAGCTTGGCAGAGCCCGGTAATTCACCCCTCCACTTT CASSLAEPGNSPLHF
TRBJ1-1 NA NA TRBV3-1/TRBV3-2 TGTGCCAGCAGCCAGTCAGGGTCCGCGAACACTGAAGCTTTCTTT CASSQSGSANTEAFF
TRBJ1-1 NA TRBD1 TRBV6-5 TGTGCCAGCAGGGACAGGGATGGAGGGGAAGCTTTCTTT CASRDRDGGEAFF
TRBJ2-1 once NA TRBV3-1/TRBV3-2 TGTGCCAGCCGGGACCCTCGATACAATGAGCAGTTCTTC CASRDPRYNEQFF
TRBJ1-3 NA TRBD1 TRBV7-9 TGTGCCAGCAGCTTGACAGGGCTCTCTGGAAACACCATATATTTT CASSLTGLSGNTIYF
TRBJ2-3 few NA TRBV20-1 TGCAGTGCTAGTTATCTCGGGACAGATACGCAGTATTTT CSASYLGTDTQYF
TRBJ2-1 NA NA TRBV4-2 TGTGCCAGCAGCCAAGACATCTATGAGCAGTTCTTC CASSQDIYEQFF
TRBJ1-1 NA NA TRBV2 TGTGCCAGCAGTCTGCAAGGACAGAACACTGAAGCTTTCTTT CASSLQGQNTEAFF
TRBJ2-3 NA TRBD2 TRBV7-9 TGTGCCAGCAGCTCCCCCCCCACCGGGAGGCTCACAGATACGCAGTATTTT CASSSPPTGRLTDTQYF
TRBJ2-1 NA NA TRBV11-3 TGTGCCAGCAGCTTAGTAGCCCAGTCCTACAATGAGCAGTTCTTC CASSLVAQSYNEQFF
TRBJ2-1 few NA TRBV7-3 TGTGCCAGCAGCTCTAGAGATTACAATGAGCAGTTCTTC CASSSRDYNEQFF
TRBJ2-7 NA NA TRBV7-6 TGTGCCAGCAGCTTAAGCTCTAGACGGTACTACGAGCAGTACTTC CASSLSSRRYYEQYF
TRBJ2-1 NA NA TRBV3-1/TRBV3-2 TGTGCCAGCAGCCAAGGAGATCGAGGTGAGCAGTTCTTC CASSQGDRGEQFF
TRBJ2-5 NA TRBD1 TRBV7-9 TGTGCCAGCAGTGTTACAGGGGGCTCTGGTGAGACCCAGTACTTC CASSVTGGSGETQYF
TRBJ1-2 NA NA TRBV7-8 TGTGCCAGCAGCTTAGATGGTCAGCGCTATGGCTACACCTTC CASSLDGQRYGYTF
TRBJ1-1 NA NA TRBV5-1 TGCGCCAGCAGCGGCTACACTGAAGCTTTCTTT CASSGYTEAFF
TRBJ1-2 once TRBD1 TRBV29-1 TGCAGCGTTGGGTTTCGGACAGGCGATGGCTACACCTTC CSVGFRTGDGYTF
TRBJ1-1 NA NA TRBV6-2/TRBV6-3 TGTGCCAGCAGTCCACTGACAGAGCTCACTGAAGCTTTCTTT CASSPLTELTEAFF
TRBJ1-3 few NA TRBV30 TGTGCCTGGAGTGTTTCAGTTGGAAACACCATATATTTT CAWSVSVGNTIYF
TRBJ2-7 NA TRBD1 TRBV4-1 TGCGCCAGCAGCCTAGGACAGGCCCAAGCCTACGAGCAGTACTTC CASSLGQAQAYEQYF
TRBJ1-1 NA NA TRBV7-9 TGTGCCAGCAGCTTAGCGCGAAGGGACATCACTGAAGCTTTCTTT CASSLARRDITEAFF
TRBJ2-5 NA NA TRBV20-1 TGCAGTGCTAGAGTGGTTGGGCTTCAGTACTTC CSARVVGLQYF
TRBJ1-2 NA TRBD1 TRBV19 TGTGCCAGTAGCCTGGGACAGGGCGCCATCCTTCTTTCTTATGGCTACACCTTC CASSLGQGAILLSYGYTF
TRBJ1-1 NA NA TRBV7-3 TGTGCCAGCAGCTTAGGAGTCCCCCCACCGAACACTGAAGCTTTCTTT CASSLGVPPPNTEAFF
TRBJ2-7 NA TRBD1 TRBV6-5 TGTGCCAGCAGTTCCCGACAGGGGGTCTCCTACGAGCAGTACTTC CASSSRQGVSYEQYF
TRBJ1-3 NA TRBD1 TRBV3-1/TRBV3-2 TGTGCCAGCAGCCAGCCGGGACAGGGAGCTGGAAACACCATATATTTT CASSQPGQGAGNTIYF
TRBJ1-3 NA NA TRBV6-5 TGTGCCAGCTCTCCGGCGGGTTCTGGAAACACCATATATTTT CASSPAGSGNTIYF
TRBJ1-4 NA NA TRBV5-8 TGTGCCAGCAGACCCCAGGGAATAGTGGCTAATGAAAAACTGTTTTTT CASRPQGIVANEKLFF
TRBJ2-4 once NA TRBV19 TGTGCCAGTAGTATTTCAGGTTATCAGTACTTC CASSISGYQYF
TRBJ2-1 NA NA TRBV5-1 TGCGCCAGCAGCTTTGACTCCGCCAATGAGCAGTTCTTC CASSFDSANEQFF
TRBJ1-1 NA TRBD1 TRBV24-1 TGTGCCACCAGTGATCCCGGGACAGGGGGCACTGAAGCTTTCTTT CATSDPGTGGTEAFF
TRBJ2-7 NA NA TRBV7-2 TGTGCCAGCAGCCCCCCTCCCGAGTACGAGCAGTACTTC CASSPPPEYEQYF